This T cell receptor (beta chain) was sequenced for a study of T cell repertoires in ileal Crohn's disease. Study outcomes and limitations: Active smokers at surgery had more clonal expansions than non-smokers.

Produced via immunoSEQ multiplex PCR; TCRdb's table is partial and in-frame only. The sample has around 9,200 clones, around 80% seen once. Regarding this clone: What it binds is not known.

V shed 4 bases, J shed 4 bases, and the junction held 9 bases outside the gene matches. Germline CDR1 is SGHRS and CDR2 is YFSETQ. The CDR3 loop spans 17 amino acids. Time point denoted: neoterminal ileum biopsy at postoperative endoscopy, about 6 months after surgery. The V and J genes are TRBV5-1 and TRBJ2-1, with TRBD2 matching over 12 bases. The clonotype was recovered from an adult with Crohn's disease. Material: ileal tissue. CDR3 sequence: CASSPSGGAVEYNEQFF. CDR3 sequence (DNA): TGCGCCAGCAGCCCTAGCGGGGGGGCGGTCGAATACAATGAGCAGTTCTTC.